This T cell receptor (beta chain) is drawn from a study of CD4 T cells in relation to SARS-CoV-2 and coronaviruses. Study details: ViraFEST: approximately eleven-day antigen culture of PBMCs, then TCR beta CDR3 sequencing. Study results and limitations: Samples before the pandemic and after infection were not matched within any donor.

The unexposed donors gave CD4+ T cells in about 2011-2018, prior to COVID-19. The cells were cultured for under 13 days before CD4+ T cells were isolated. Unexposed-donor CD4+ T cells were probed with SARS-CoV-2 S/N and four cold-coronavirus spikes, cells permitting. Half the medium was replaced with IL-2 medium on days 3 and 7. With 3 bases removed from V and 2 bases from J, the gap between germline ends came to 7 bases. This CDR3 comprises 13 residues. Germline V lookup: CDR1 LGHDT, CDR2 YNNKEL (reference sequence). Concerning this clone itself: The antigen remains unidentified.

Profiled with immunoSEQ multiplex PCR; TCRdb holds only in-frame clones, not every one. In the table there are tens of thousands of clones, around 70% of which are singletons. The sample was CD4+ T cells from PBMCs, cultured in vitro. The clonotype was recovered from a human donor in good health. This chain uses TRBV3-1 (or the pseudogene TRBV3-2) with TRBJ1-1; a possible D gene is TRBD1 (6 bases). The CDR3 protein is CASSQGANTEAFF. CDR3 in DNA: TGTGCCAGCAGCCAGGGGGCCAACACTGAAGCTTTCTTT.